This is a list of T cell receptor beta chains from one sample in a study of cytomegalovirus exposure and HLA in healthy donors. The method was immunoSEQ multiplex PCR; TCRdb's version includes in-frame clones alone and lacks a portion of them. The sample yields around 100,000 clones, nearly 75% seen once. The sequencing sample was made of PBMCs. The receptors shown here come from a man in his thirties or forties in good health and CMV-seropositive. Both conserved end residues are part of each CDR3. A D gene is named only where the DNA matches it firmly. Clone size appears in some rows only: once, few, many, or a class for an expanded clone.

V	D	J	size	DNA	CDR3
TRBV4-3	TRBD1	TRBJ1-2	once	TGCGCCAGCAGCCACGACGGGACAGCCCCCTATGGCTACACCTTC	CASSHDGTAPYGYTF
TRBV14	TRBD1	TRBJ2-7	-	TGTGCCAGCAGCCGGACCAGACGGGGACAGGCCATCCTGGGGTACGAGCAGTACTTC	CASSRTRRGQAILGYEQYF
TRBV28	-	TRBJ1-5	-	TGTGCCAGCTGCGGTTATAGCAATCAGCCCCAGCATTTT	CASCGYSNQPQHF
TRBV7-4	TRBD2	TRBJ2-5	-	TGTGCCAGCAGCTTAGAAGGGACTAGCGGGGGGCATAACCTAGGAGAGACCCAGTACTTC	CASSLEGTSGGHNLGETQYF
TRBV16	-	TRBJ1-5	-	TGTGCCAGCAGCCACCTAGGGCGGGGTAGGCCTTATCAGCCCCAGCATTTT	CASSHLGRGRPYQPQHF
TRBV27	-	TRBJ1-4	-	TGTGCCAGCAGTTTACAGGGGTTTGAAAAACTGTTTTTT	CASSLQGFEKLFF
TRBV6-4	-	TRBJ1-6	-	TGTGCCAGCAGTGAGGGGCAGGACTATAATTCACCCCTCCACTTT	CASSEGQDYNSPLHF
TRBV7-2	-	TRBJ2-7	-	TGTGCCAGCAACCCCGTAGCAGTGAGTTTTTACGAGCAGTACTTC	CASNPVAVSFYEQYF
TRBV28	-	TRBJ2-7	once	TGTGCCAGCAGTCTACGGAGCGGGTTCAACGAGCAGTACTTC	CASSLRSGFNEQYF
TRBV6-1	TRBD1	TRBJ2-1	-	TGTGCCAGCAGGCTCGGGACAGGGGAGTTCTTC	CASRLGTGEFF
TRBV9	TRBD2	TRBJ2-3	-	TGTGCCAGCACAGGACTAGTAACAGATACGCAGTATTTT	CASTGLVTDTQYF
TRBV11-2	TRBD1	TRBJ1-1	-	TGTGCCAGCAGCTTAGATCAGGGGGGTAACACTGAAGCTTTCTTT	CASSLDQGGNTEAFF
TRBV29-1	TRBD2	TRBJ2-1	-	TGCAGCGTCGGGGGGGCCAACTACAATGAGCAGTTCTTC	CSVGGANYNEQFF
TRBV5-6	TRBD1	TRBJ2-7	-	TGTGCCAGCAGCTGGACCAGACAGGGCCTTCTCTACGAGCAGTACTTC	CASSWTRQGLLYEQYF
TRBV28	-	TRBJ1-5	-	TGTGCCAGCAGTGTTCCGGGTGAGCCCCAGCATTTT	CASSVPGEPQHF